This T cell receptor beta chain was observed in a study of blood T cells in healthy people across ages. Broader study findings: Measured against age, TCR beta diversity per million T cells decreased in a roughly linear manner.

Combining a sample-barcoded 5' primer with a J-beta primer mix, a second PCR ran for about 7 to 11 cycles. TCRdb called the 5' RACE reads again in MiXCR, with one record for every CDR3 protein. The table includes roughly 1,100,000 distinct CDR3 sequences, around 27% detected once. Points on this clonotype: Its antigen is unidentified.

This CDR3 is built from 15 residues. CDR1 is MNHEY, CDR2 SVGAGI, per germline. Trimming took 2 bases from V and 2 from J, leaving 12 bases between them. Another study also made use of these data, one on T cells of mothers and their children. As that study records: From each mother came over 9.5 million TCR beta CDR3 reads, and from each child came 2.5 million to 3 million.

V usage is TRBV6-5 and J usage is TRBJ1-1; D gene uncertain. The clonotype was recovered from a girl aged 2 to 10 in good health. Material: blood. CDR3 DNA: TGTGCCAGCAGTTACGGATTAACCCTAAACACTGAAGCTTTCTTT. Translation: CASSYGLTLNTEAFF.